Below are 21 T cell receptor beta chains sequenced from a single sample in a study of blood T cells in healthy people across ages. Next came a second PCR, run for about 7 to 11 cycles, which used a sample-barcoded 5' primer along with a J-beta primer mix. A single record per CDR3 protein comes from TCRdb applying MiXCR to the 5' RACE reads. The repertoire includes around 800,000 distinct CDR3 sequences, about half of them detected once, and 15% to 20% sits in the top ten. Sequencing used blood. These receptors were taken from a man older than 75 in good health.

This clonotype was counted ten times or more. This chain links TRBV10-3 with TRBJ2-7, with 7 nucleotides matching TRBD1. CDR1 is ENHRY and CDR2 is SYGVKD in the germline V gene. V trimming: 4 bases; J trimming: 2 bases; junction bases outside the gene matches: 8. This CDR3 has 15 amino acids. CDR3: CAISGTGLITYEQYF. CDR3 nucleotide sequence: TGTGCCATCAGTGGGACAGGCCTGATTACCTACGAGCAGTACTTC.

The chain carries TRBV15 and TRBJ1-5; TRBD1 is a possible D gene (5 bases). Germline assignment: CDR1 LNHNV and CDR2 YYDKDF (reference sequence). The CDR3 has 15 amino acids. Between the trimmed V and J ends, which lost 0 bases and 0 bases, there was a span of 6 bases. In DNA, the CDR3 is TGTGCCACCAGCAGAGAACAGGTTAGCAATCAGCCCCAGCATTTT. It yields the protein CATSREQVSNQPQHF.

On this clonotype: This could be a read error, since a much larger clone is one nucleotide away. The chain is built from TRBV20-1 and TRBJ2-5; 12 bases are shared with TRBD2. Trimming took 5 bases from V and 11 from J; bases not matched to a gene: 15. The length of the CDR3 is 15 residues. CDR1 DFQATT and CDR2 SNEGSKA come from the germline V gene (reference sequence). Written as DNA, the CDR3 is TGCAGTGCTCGCCCTAGCGGGAGGGCCAGGTATGAGCAGTACTTC. Protein product: CSARPSGRARYEQYF.

Concerning this clonotype itself: A much more abundant neighbour one base away suggests this may be a read error. No DNA is shown, since the ends of the CDR3 on it are uncertain; the CDR3 is the one TCRdb lists. This chain uses TRBV29-1 with TRBJ2-7. Germline CDR1 SQVTM, CDR2 ANQGSEA. The CDR3 length equals 13 residues, ends included. This CDR3 reads CSVASGSIDERYF.

V is TRBV14 and J is TRBJ2-1; D gene unclear. V lost 5 bases and J lost 10, with 15 bases in between. CDR3 length equals 13 residues. CDR1 and CDR2 (germline): SGHDN, FVKESK. For the CDR3, the DNA is TGTGCCAGCAGCGGCTCTCGTGTTGGGGAGCAGTTCTTC. Translating it yields CASSGSRVGEQFF.

The genes are TRBV6-5 and TRBJ2-1; TRBD2 agrees at 7 bases. The V segment lost 6 bases and the J segment 5 bases; nucleotides outside the gene matches: 7. In germline, CDR1 is MNHEY, CDR2 SVGAGI. The CDR3 loop spans 14 amino acids. CDR3 DNA: TGTGCCAGCAGATTTACTAGCGATAACAATGAGCAGTTCTTC. Its protein is CASRFTSDNNEQFF.

To note about this clonotype: At one end the junction does not follow the germline gene, possibly because of a read error. The chain couples TRBV29-1 to TRBJ2-1; D is possibly TRBD2 (6 bases). Germline lookup yields CDR1 SQVTM and CDR2 ANQGSEA. The length of the CDR3 is 12 residues. Here the CDR3 reads CSVASVHNERFF. In DNA, the CDR3 is TGCAGCGTTGCTAGCGTACACAATGAGCGGTTCTTC.

This clonotype was counted a few times. The rearrangement links TRBV5-1 to TRBJ2-3; TRBD1 matches at 9 bases. Germline V CDR1 and CDR2: SGHRS, YFSETQ. V shed 4 bases, J shed 4 bases, and the junction held 7 bases outside the gene matches. The CDR3 consists of 15 residues. CDR3 protein: CASSHGTGMSDTQYF. CDR3 DNA sequence: TGCGCCAGCAGCCATGGGACAGGGATGTCAGATACGCAGTATTTT. The full variable domain, in which reference TRBV5-1 and TRBJ2-3 provide the parts outside the CDR3, is KAGVTQTPRYLIKTRGQQVTLSCSPISGHRSVSWYQQTPGQGLQFLFEYFSETQRNKGNFPGRFSGRQFSNSRSEMNVSTLELGDSALYLCASSHGTGMSDTQYFGPGTRLTVL.

This clonotype was seen a handful of times. The chain uses TRBV3-1 and TRBJ2-4; possibly TRBD1 for D (5 bases). V was pared by 4 bases and J by 2 bases, with 9 bases between. The CDR3 contains 14 residues. Germline V gene sequence: CDR1 LGHDT, CDR2 YNNKEL (reference sequence). The CDR3 sequence is CASSPRGSKNIQYF. The CDR3 DNA reads TGTGCCAGCAGCCCTAGGGGATCCAAAAACATTCAGTACTTC.

The sample holds a few counts of this clonotype. The chain couples TRBV5-1 to TRBJ1-5; 10 bases line up with TRBD1. The germline gives CDR1 SGHRS, CDR2 YFSETQ. The CDR3 totals 15 residues. Trimming cost V 3 bases and J 4 bases; bases outside gene matches: 4. The CDR3 reads CASSWTGGVNQPQHF. CDR3 DNA: TGCGCCAGCAGCTGGACAGGGGGTGTGAATCAGCCCCAGCATTTT.

The rearrangement joins TRBV29-1 to TRBJ2-7; 10 nucleotides match TRBD1. V lost 7 bases, J lost 5 bases, and 8 bases stayed unmatched. Germline loops: CDR1 SQVTM, CDR2 ANQGSEA. The CDR3 contains 13 residues. CDR3 region: CSALTGGLDEQYF. Written as DNA, the CDR3 is TGCAGCGCTTTGACAGGGGGCTTAGACGAGCAGTACTTC.

This chain links TRBV4-1 with TRBJ2-2, with 10 bases fitting TRBD2. Germline V lookup: CDR1 MGHRA, CDR2 YSYEKL. V lost 1 base and J lost 13; bases outside the gene matches: 12. The CDR3 consists of 16 residues. CDR3 bases: TGCGCCAGCAGCCAAGGCGGGCGGCTAGCGGGAGATTCGCTGTTTTTT. It translates to CASSQGGRLAGDSLFF.

The chain carries TRBV6-5 and TRBJ1-2, with TRBD1 matching over 8 bases. There are 16 residues in the CDR3. Germline CDR1 reads MNHEY; CDR2 reads SVGAGI. Unmatched junction bases numbered 8, after V lost 1 base and J lost 4 bases. This CDR3 reads CASSYFWTGSGYGYTF. The CDR3 region has the DNA TGTGCCAGCAGTTACTTTTGGACAGGGTCGGGCTATGGCTACACCTTC.

The V call is TRBV20-1, the J call TRBJ2-5; D is unresolved. The V gene's germline CDR1 is DFQATT and CDR2 SNEGSKA (reference sequence). The CDR3 extends over 15 amino acids. Deletions cut 5 bases from V and 2 bases from J, with 18 bases between. CDR3 protein: CSAPSSESLQETQYF. The CDR3, as DNA: TGCAGTGCTCCCTCCTCGGAGTCTTTACAAGAGACCCAGTACTTC.

This clonotype was detected many times. V is TRBV6-2 or TRBV6-3 and J is TRBJ1-5; the match to TRBD1 covers 7 bases. J was trimmed by 0 bases and V by 2 bases; bases with no gene match: 4. Per the germline V gene, CDR1 is MNHEY and CDR2 is SVGEGT. This CDR3 spans 16 amino acids. CDR3: CASSYTGALSNQPQHF. The CDR3, as DNA: TGTGCCAGCAGTTACACAGGGGCCCTTAGCAATCAGCCCCAGCATTTT.

The chain employs TRBV7-3 and TRBJ1-1, with 8 positions matching TRBD1. The CDR3 is 18 amino acids. Germline CDR1 is SGHTA and CDR2 is FQGTGA. The junction had 17 bases not matched to a gene; V was cut back by 4 bases and J by 4 bases. The CDR3 nucleotides read TGTGCCAGCAGCTCCGGCAGCTATTCCAGGGGGCTTGGCACTGAAGCTTTCTTT. This codes for CASSSGSYSRGLGTEAFF.

This clonotype came up a few times. The chain couples TRBV10-3 to TRBJ1-5; 12 nucleotides align to TRBD1. Germline V CDR1 and CDR2: ENHRY, SYGVKD. CDR3 length: 15 residues. The trim removed 5 bases at V and 5 bases at J, leaving 4 bases unmatched. CDR3 nucleotides: TGTGCCATCAGTCAAGGGACAGGGGGCGATCAGCCCCAGCATTTT. This encodes CAISQGTGGDQPQHF.

This clonotype was detected only a few times. The chain combines TRBV20-1 with TRBJ1-2; unclear D gene. V lost 5 bases and J lost 4, with 11 bases in between. The CDR3 runs to 12 residues. Per the germline V gene, CDR1 is DFQATT and CDR2 is SNEGSKA (reference sequence). DNA for the CDR3: TGCAGTGCTTATCGGGGAAGCTATGGCTACACCTTC. Its translation: CSAYRGSYGYTF.

The genes are TRBV20-1 and TRBJ2-1; TRBD2 matches 13 bases. The CDR3 loop spans 16 amino acids. Germline trimming cut 4 bases from V and 2 bases from J; bases unmatched to any gene: 5. Germline V lookup: CDR1 DFQATT, CDR2 SNEGSKA (reference sequence). In DNA, the CDR3 is TGCAGTGCTACCGGGACTAGCGGGACGACCTACAATGAGCAGTTCTTC. Translation: CSATGTSGTTYNEQFF.

This clonotype was counted at least ten times. This rearrangement joins TRBV20-1 to TRBJ2-7; 8 bases align to TRBD2. V gave up 3 bases and J gave up 7 bases; unmatched junction bases: 11. This CDR3 region has 14 residues. Germline loops: CDR1 DFQATT, CDR2 SNEGSKA (reference sequence). The CDR3 loop is CSASRGLAKGEQYF. In DNA, the CDR3 is TGCAGTGCTAGTCGAGGACTAGCTAAGGGGGAGCAGTACTTC.

A few counts support this clonotype. The chain carries TRBV6-6 and TRBJ2-5; possible D gene TRBD2, 6 bases. Germline V gene data show CDR1 as MNHNY and CDR2 as SVGAGI (reference sequence). Trimming shortened V by 4 bases and J by 5 bases, and 17 bases separated the two germline ends. This CDR3 comprises 15 residues. The CDR3 DNA reads as TGTGCCAGCAGTTCACCGGGACTTTCACAGGAGACCCAGTACTTC. Protein: CASSSPGLSQETQYF.